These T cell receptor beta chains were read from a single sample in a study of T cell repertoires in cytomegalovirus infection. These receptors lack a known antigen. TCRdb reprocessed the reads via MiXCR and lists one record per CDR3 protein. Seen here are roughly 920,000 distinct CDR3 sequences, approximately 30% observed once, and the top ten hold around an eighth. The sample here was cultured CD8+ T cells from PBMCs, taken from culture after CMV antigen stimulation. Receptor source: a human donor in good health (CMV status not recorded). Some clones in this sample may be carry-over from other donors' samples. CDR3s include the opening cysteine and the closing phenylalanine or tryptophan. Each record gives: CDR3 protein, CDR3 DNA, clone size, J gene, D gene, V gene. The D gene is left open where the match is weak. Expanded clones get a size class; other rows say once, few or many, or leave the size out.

CDR3: CATSRASPLSGANVLTF
DNA: TGTGCCACCAGCAGAGCATCTCCCCTCTCTGGGGCCAACGTCCTGACTTTC
size: NA
J: TRBJ2-6
D: NA
V: TRBV15

CDR3: CASILAGSGTDTQYF
DNA: TGTGCCAGCATCTTGGCGGGAAGCGGCACAGATACGCAGTATTTT
size: NA
J: TRBJ2-3
D: NA
V: TRBV5-6

CDR3: CASSEGLAVYQETQYF
DNA: TGTGCCAGTAGTGAAGGACTAGCGGTGTACCAAGAGACCCAGTACTTC
size: few
J: TRBJ2-5
D: TRBD2
V: TRBV19

CDR3: CASRMSGGANGELFF
DNA: TGTGCCAGCAGGATGAGCGGGGGGGCTAACGGGGAGCTGTTTTTT
size: NA
J: TRBJ2-2
D: TRBD2
V: TRBV6-2/TRBV6-3

CDR3: CASSPYSGQPNSPLHF
DNA: TGTGCCAGCAGTCCTTACTCCGGACAGCCCAATTCACCCCTCCACTTT
size: few
J: TRBJ1-6
D: NA
V: TRBV27

CDR3: CASSTPPFAEAFF
DNA: TGTGCCAGCAGCACGCCGCCGTTCGCTGAAGCTTTCTTT
size: NA
J: TRBJ1-1
D: NA
V: TRBV7-3

CDR3: CASSKQGFGTSGETQYF
DNA: TGTGCCAGCAGTAAACAGGGTTTTGGGACCTCCGGGGAGACCCAGTACTTC
size: NA
J: TRBJ2-5
D: NA
V: TRBV6-6

CDR3: CASSQDLGTIQETQYF
DNA: TGCGCCAGCAGCCAAGATTTAGGGACTATACAAGAGACCCAGTACTTC
size: NA
J: TRBJ2-5
D: TRBD2
V: TRBV4-1

CDR3: CASSLQVSSYNEQFF
DNA: TGTGCCAGCAGCCTCCAGGTTAGCTCCTACAATGAGCAGTTCTTC
size: NA
J: TRBJ2-1
D: NA
V: TRBV11-2

CDR3: CASSRTILDGYTF
DNA: TGTGCCAGCAGTCGGACAATTTTGGATGGCTACACCTTC
size: many
J: TRBJ1-2
D: NA
V: TRBV7-2

CDR3: CASSFTGVETQYF
DNA: TGTGCCAGCAGTTTTACAGGAGTAGAGACCCAGTACTTC
size: NA
J: TRBJ2-5
D: NA
V: TRBV12-3/TRBV12-4

CDR3: CASSLPRPHYGYTF
DNA: TGTGCCAGCAGCTTACCCAGGCCTCACTATGGCTACACCTTC
size: few
J: TRBJ1-2
D: NA
V: TRBV11-3

CDR3: CASSIDLGFQETQYF
DNA: TGTGCCAGTAGTATAGATCTCGGGTTCCAAGAGACCCAGTACTTC
size: few
J: TRBJ2-5
D: NA
V: TRBV19

CDR3: CASSPGTGFYGYTF
DNA: TGTGCCAGCAGCCCAGGGACAGGGTTCTATGGCTACACCTTC
size: NA
J: TRBJ1-2
D: TRBD1
V: TRBV27

CDR3: CASSLGGIERITDTQYF
DNA: TGTGCCAGCAGTTTAGGGGGGATTGAAAGAATCACAGATACGCAGTATTTT
size: NA
J: TRBJ2-3
D: NA
V: TRBV12-3/TRBV12-4

CDR3: CASSLNYGRGGADTQYF
DNA: TGTGCCAGCAGTTTAAATTATGGCAGGGGAGGCGCAGATACGCAGTATTTT
size: few
J: TRBJ2-3
D: NA
V: TRBV27

CDR3: CASSYSASGGEETQYF
DNA: TGTGCCAGCAGTTACAGCGCTAGCGGGGGAGAAGAGACCCAGTACTTC
size: few
J: TRBJ2-5
D: TRBD2
V: TRBV6-2/TRBV6-3

CDR3: CASRDVGIFVGWEGGNQPQHF
DNA: TGTGCCAGCAGAGACGTTGGTATTTTTGTCGGATGGGAGGGTGGCAATCAGCCCCAGCATTTT
size: NA
J: TRBJ1-5
D: NA
V: TRBV19

CDR3: CAISESGGRTDTQYF
DNA: TGTGCCATCAGTGAGAGCGGGGGTAGGACAGATACGCAGTATTTT
size: NA
J: TRBJ2-3
D: TRBD2
V: TRBV10-3

CDR3: CASGVAEQFF
DNA: TGTGCCAGCGGGGTAGCTGAGCAGTTCTTC
size: few
J: TRBJ2-1
D: NA
V: TRBV6-2/TRBV6-3

CDR3: CASSSGHFEAFF
DNA: TGTGCCAGCAGCTCGGGACACTTTGAAGCTTTCTTT
size: many
J: TRBJ1-1
D: NA
V: TRBV7-8

CDR3: CASARTSASSYNEQFF
DNA: TGTGCCAGCGCTCGGACTAGTGCGAGCTCCTACAATGAGCAGTTCTTC
size: NA
J: TRBJ2-1
D: TRBD2
V: TRBV2

CDR3: CSVPDLNEQFF
DNA: TGCAGCGTACCCGACTTAAATGAGCAGTTCTTC
size: NA
J: TRBJ2-1
D: NA
V: TRBV29-1

CDR3: CASSQGLAGVQETQYF
DNA: TGTGCCAGCAGCCAAGGACTAGCGGGGGTTCAAGAGACCCAGTACTTC
size: NA
J: TRBJ2-5
D: TRBD2
V: TRBV14

CDR3: CASTGGSYEQYF
DNA: TGTGCCAGCACCGGGGGATCCTACGAGCAGTACTTC
size: many
J: TRBJ2-7
D: NA
V: TRBV7-2

CDR3: CASSGRDTHPLSTYNEQFF
DNA: TGTGCCAGCAGTGGCCGGGACACCCACCCCCTGTCTACCTACAATGAGCAGTTCTTC
size: NA
J: TRBJ2-1
D: NA
V: TRBV6-1

CDR3: CASSVARTSLADTQYF
DNA: TGTGCCAGCAGCGTAGCTAGGACTAGCCTCGCAGATACGCAGTATTTT
size: NA
J: TRBJ2-3
D: TRBD2
V: TRBV9

CDR3: CASSGTPGGADTIYF
DNA: TGTGCCAGCAGCGGAACTCCAGGGGGCGCGGACACCATATATTTT
size: once
J: TRBJ1-3
D: TRBD1
V: TRBV11-2

CDR3: CASSLEGARTEAFF
DNA: TGTGCCAGCAGCTTAGAGGGGGCTAGGACTGAAGCTTTCTTT
size: many
J: TRBJ1-1
D: TRBD1
V: TRBV7-2

CDR3: CASSFGGFNEKLFF
DNA: TGTGCCAGCAGCTTCGGGGGATTTAATGAAAAACTGTTTTTT
size: few
J: TRBJ1-4
D: NA
V: TRBV5-6

CDR3: CATSREGRQETQYF
DNA: TGTGCCACCAGCAGAGAGGGGAGGCAAGAGACCCAGTACTTC
size: NA
J: TRBJ2-5
D: NA
V: TRBV15

CDR3: CSVEQDYEQYF
DNA: TGCAGCGTTGAGCAGGATTACGAGCAGTACTTC
size: few
J: TRBJ2-7
D: NA
V: TRBV29-1

CDR3: CASSHMGGAGQPQHF
DNA: TGTGCCAGTAGCCATATGGGGGGCGCGGGTCAGCCCCAGCATTTT
size: few
J: TRBJ1-5
D: NA
V: TRBV19

CDR3: CASSPAGSSYYGYTF
DNA: TGTGCCAGCAGTCCCGCGGGCTCTTCCTACTATGGCTACACCTTC
size: few
J: TRBJ1-2
D: NA
V: TRBV27

CDR3: CASSFTEVNTEAFF
DNA: TGTGCCAGCAGTTTTACGGAGGTGAACACTGAAGCTTTCTTT
size: few
J: TRBJ1-1
D: NA
V: TRBV12-3/TRBV12-4

CDR3: CASRVGLLEKLFF
DNA: TGTGCCAGCAGGGTGGGGTTACTGGAAAAACTGTTTTTT
size: NA
J: TRBJ1-4
D: NA
V: TRBV25-1

CDR3: CASSTRQGDGNQPQHF
DNA: TGTGCCAGCAGTACACGACAGGGGGATGGTAATCAGCCCCAGCATTTT
size: NA
J: TRBJ1-5
D: TRBD1
V: TRBV6-8

CDR3: CASSSDEKLFF
DNA: TGTGCCAGCAGCTCGGATGAAAAACTGTTTTTT
size: many
J: TRBJ1-4
D: NA
V: TRBV7-9

CDR3: CASGPETHEQYF
DNA: TGTGCCAGCGGTCCTGAGACCCACGAGCAGTACTTC
size: NA
J: TRBJ2-7
D: NA
V: TRBV6-6

CDR3: CASRGDRSYNSPLHF
DNA: TGTGCCAGCAGAGGGGACCGCTCCTATAATTCACCCCTCCACTTT
size: NA
J: TRBJ1-6
D: NA
V: TRBV2

CDR3: CAIRTGVHFYSGNTIYF
DNA: TGTGCCATCAGGACAGGCGTCCATTTCTACTCTGGAAACACCATATATTTT
size: few
J: TRBJ1-3
D: NA
V: TRBV10-3

CDR3: CASSLLLDSLDGYTF
DNA: TGTGCCAGCAGCTTGTTACTTGACAGCTTAGATGGCTACACCTTC
size: NA
J: TRBJ1-2
D: NA
V: TRBV5-8

CDR3: CASSVGLAENEQFF
DNA: TGTGCCAGCAGCGTAGGACTAGCGGAGAATGAGCAGTTCTTC
size: NA
J: TRBJ2-1
D: TRBD2
V: TRBV9

CDR3: CASSYSNQANYGYTF
DNA: TGTGCCAGCAGTTACTCGAATCAGGCGAACTATGGCTACACCTTC
size: NA
J: TRBJ1-2
D: NA
V: TRBV6-5

CDR3: CASSLNWELNTEAFF
DNA: TGCGCCAGCAGTCTCAATTGGGAGTTGAACACTGAAGCTTTCTTT
size: few
J: TRBJ1-1
D: NA
V: TRBV5-1

CDR3: CASSSPGGSKNIQYF
DNA: TGTGCCAGCAGCTCGCCGGGGGGGTCCAAAAACATTCAGTACTTC
size: many
J: TRBJ2-4
D: TRBD2
V: TRBV7-8

CDR3: CASSQDWGLSQPQHF
DNA: TGCGCCAGCAGCCAAGATTGGGGACTGTCTCAGCCCCAGCATTTT
size: NA
J: TRBJ1-5
D: NA
V: TRBV4-3

CDR3: CASSIYPRETQYF
DNA: TGTGCCAGTAGTATATATCCCAGAGAGACCCAGTACTTC
size: NA
J: TRBJ2-5
D: NA
V: TRBV19

CDR3: CASSPTDGANTGELFF
DNA: TGTGCCAGCAGCCCGACGGACGGAGCGAACACCGGGGAGCTGTTTTTT
size: NA
J: TRBJ2-2
D: NA
V: TRBV7-9

CDR3: CASSLFRGELFF
DNA: TGTGCCAGCAGCTTATTTCGGGGGGAGCTGTTTTTT
size: NA
J: TRBJ2-2
D: NA
V: TRBV7-4

CDR3: CASSHGPSYYNEQFF
DNA: TGTGCCAGCAGCCATGGACCTAGCTACTACAATGAGCAGTTCTTC
size: NA
J: TRBJ2-1
D: NA
V: TRBV14

CDR3: CASSLGGPGYTEAFF
DNA: TGTGCCAGCAGCTTAGGGGGCCCAGGGTACACTGAAGCTTTCTTT
size: NA
J: TRBJ1-1
D: NA
V: TRBV7-8

CDR3: CASSTTSGDVGTQYF
DNA: TGCGCCAGCAGCACGACTAGCGGGGACGTGGGGACCCAGTACTTC
size: NA
J: TRBJ2-5
D: TRBD2
V: TRBV4-1

CDR3: CASSLVASMNTEAFF
DNA: TGTGCCAGCAGCTTGGTGGCGTCCATGAACACTGAAGCTTTCTTT
size: NA
J: TRBJ1-1
D: NA
V: TRBV5-4